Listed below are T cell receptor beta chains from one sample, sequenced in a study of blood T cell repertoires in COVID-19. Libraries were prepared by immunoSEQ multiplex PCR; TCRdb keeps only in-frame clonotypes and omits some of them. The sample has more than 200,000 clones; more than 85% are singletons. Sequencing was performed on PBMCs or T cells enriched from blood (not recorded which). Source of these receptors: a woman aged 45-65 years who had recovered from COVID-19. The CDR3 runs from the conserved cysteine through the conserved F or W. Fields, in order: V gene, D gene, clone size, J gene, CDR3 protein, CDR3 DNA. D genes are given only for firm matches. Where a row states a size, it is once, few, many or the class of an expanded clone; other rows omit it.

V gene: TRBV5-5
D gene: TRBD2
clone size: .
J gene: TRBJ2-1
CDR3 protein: CASSLGLAGYNEQFF
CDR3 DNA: TGTGCCAGCAGCCTGGGACTAGCGGGCTACAATGAGCAGTTCTTC

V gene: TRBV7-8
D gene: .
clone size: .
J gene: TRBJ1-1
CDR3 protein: CASSFVTGSMNTEAFF
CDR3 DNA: TGTGCCAGCAGCTTCGTGACAGGAAGCATGAACACTGAAGCTTTCTTT

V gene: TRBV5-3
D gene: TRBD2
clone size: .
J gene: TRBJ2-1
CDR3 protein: CARSLAVGGPYNEQFF
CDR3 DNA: TGTGCCAGAAGCTTGGCCGTGGGAGGGCCTTACAATGAGCAGTTCTTC

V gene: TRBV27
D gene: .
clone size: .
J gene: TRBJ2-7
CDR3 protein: CASSLKSSYEQYF
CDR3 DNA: TGTGCCAGCAGTTTAAAGAGCTCCTACGAGCAGTACTTC

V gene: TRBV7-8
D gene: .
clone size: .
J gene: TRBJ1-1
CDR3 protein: CASSRDYLNTEAFF
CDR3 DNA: TGTGCCAGCAGCCGAGACTATTTGAACACTGAAGCTTTCTTT

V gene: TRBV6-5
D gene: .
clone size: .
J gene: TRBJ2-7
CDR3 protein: CATLRGGGFYEQYF
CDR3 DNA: TGTGCCACGTTAAGGGGGGGCGGGTTCTACGAGCAGTACTTC

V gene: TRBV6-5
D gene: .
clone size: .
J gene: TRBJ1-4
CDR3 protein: CASTVWENEKLFF
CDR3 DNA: TGTGCCAGCACGGTGTGGGAGAATGAAAAACTGTTTTTT

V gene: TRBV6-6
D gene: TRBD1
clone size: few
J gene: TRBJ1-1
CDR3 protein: CASSSTRTGDTEAFF
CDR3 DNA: TGTGCCAGCAGTTCTACGCGAACAGGGGACACTGAAGCTTTCTTT

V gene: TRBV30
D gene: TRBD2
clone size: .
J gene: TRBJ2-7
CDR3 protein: CAWSEGAGRDEQYF
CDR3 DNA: TGTGCCTGGAGTGAGGGAGCGGGACGGGACGAGCAGTACTTC

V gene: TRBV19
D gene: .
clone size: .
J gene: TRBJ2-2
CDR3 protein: CATQEILRGRTGELFF
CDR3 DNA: TGTGCCACCCAAGAGATCCTCAGGGGACGAACCGGGGAGCTGTTTTTT

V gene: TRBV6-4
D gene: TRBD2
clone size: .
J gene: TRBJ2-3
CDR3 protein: CASSDSAGVGLNTQYF
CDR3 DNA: TGTGCCAGCAGTGACTCAGCGGGAGTAGGACTGAATACGCAGTATTTT

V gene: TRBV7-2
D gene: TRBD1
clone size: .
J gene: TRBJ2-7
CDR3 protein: CASSFDSRGEQYF
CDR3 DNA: TGTGCCAGCAGCTTCGACTCCAGGGGGGAGCAGTACTTC

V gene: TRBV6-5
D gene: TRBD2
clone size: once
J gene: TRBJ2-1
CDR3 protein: CASSSLAGDLREQFF
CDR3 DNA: TGTGCCAGCAGTTCTCTAGCGGGAGATCTTCGGGAGCAGTTCTTC

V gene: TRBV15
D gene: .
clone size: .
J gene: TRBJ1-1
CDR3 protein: CATSRDPRGAGEAFF
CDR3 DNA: TGTGCCACCAGCAGAGACCCACGGGGGGCCGGTGAAGCTTTCTTT

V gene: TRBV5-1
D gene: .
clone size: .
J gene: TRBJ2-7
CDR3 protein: CASSFLGGSYEQYF
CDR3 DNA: TGCGCCAGCAGCTTCTTGGGAGGCTCCTACGAGCAGTACTTC

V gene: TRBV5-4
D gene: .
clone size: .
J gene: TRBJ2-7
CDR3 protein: CASSLDPGGLYEQYF
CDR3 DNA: TGTGCCAGCAGCTTGGATCCTGGCGGGCTTTACGAGCAGTACTTC

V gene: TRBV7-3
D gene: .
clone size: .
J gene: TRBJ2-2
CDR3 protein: CASSLSGGELFF
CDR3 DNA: TGTGCCAGCAGCTTAAGCGGTGGGGAGCTGTTTTTT

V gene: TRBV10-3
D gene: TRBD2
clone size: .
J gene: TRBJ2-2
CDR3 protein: CAILGLATNTGELFF
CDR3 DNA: TGTGCCATTTTAGGACTAGCGACGAACACCGGGGAGCTGTTTTTT

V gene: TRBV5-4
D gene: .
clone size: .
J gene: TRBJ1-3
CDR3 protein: CASSLGVGTGNTIYF
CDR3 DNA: TGTGCCAGCAGCTTGGGTGTCGGTACCGGAAACACCATATATTTT

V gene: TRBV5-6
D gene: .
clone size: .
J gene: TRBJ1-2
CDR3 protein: CASSLQGGYTF
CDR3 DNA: TGTGCCAGCAGCTTGCAGGGAGGCTACACCTTC

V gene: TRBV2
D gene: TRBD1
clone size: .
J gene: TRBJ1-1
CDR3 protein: CASGQGPENTEAFF
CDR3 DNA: TGTGCCAGCGGACAGGGACCTGAGAACACTGAAGCTTTCTTT

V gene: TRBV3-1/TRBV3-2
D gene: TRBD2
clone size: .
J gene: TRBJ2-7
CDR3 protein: CASSQLAGGYEQYF
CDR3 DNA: TGTGCCAGCAGCCAATTAGCGGGAGGCTACGAGCAGTACTTC

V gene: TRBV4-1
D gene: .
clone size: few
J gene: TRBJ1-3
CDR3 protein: CASSFPGKTGNTIYF
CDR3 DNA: TGCGCCAGCAGCTTCCCAGGGAAGACTGGAAACACCATATATTTT

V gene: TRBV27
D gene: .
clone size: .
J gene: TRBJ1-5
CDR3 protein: CASSPGGRNNQPQHF
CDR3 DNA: TGTGCCAGCAGTCCGGGAGGAAGAAACAATCAGCCCCAGCATTTT

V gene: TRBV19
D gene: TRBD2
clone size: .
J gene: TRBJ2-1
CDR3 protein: CASSRRGLAGGENNEQFF
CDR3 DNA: TGTGCCAGTAGCCGAAGGGGACTAGCGGGAGGAGAGAACAATGAGCAGTTCTTC

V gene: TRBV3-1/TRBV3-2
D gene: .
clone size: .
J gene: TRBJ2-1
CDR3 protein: CASSLSGHGGEQFF
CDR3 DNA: TGTGCCAGCAGCTTAAGCGGCCACGGGGGTGAGCAGTTCTTC

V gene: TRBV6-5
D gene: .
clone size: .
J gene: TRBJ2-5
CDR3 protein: CASSNKEEETQYF
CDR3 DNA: TGTGCCAGCAGTAACAAGGAGGAAGAGACCCAGTACTTC

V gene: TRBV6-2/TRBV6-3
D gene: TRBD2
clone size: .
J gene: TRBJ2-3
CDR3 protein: CASSPLAGEQYF
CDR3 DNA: TGTGCCAGCAGTCCCCTAGCGGGAGAGCAGTATTTT

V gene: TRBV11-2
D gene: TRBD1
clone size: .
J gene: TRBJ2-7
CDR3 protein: CASSFGGQGTYEQYF
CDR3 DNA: TGTGCCAGCAGCTTTGGGGGACAGGGCACCTACGAGCAGTACTTC

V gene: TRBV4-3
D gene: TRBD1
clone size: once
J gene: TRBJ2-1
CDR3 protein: CASSQETGGAVISYNEQFF
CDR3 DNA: TGCGCCAGCAGCCAAGAGACAGGGGGCGCAGTTATCTCCTACAATGAGCAGTTCTTC

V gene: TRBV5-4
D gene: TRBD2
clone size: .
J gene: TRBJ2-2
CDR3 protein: CASSSGLAANTGELFF
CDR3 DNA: TGTGCCAGCAGCTCGGGACTAGCGGCGAACACCGGGGAGCTGTTTTTT

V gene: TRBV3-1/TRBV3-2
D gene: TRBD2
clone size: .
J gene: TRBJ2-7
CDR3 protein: CASSQEGKTSLSYEQYF
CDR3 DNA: TGTGCCAGCAGCCAAGAGGGAAAGACTAGCTTGTCCTACGAGCAGTACTTC

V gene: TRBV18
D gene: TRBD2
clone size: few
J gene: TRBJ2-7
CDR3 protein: CASSPGTSGSSYEQYF
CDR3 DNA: TGTGCCAGCTCACCAGGGACTAGCGGGAGCTCCTACGAGCAGTACTTC

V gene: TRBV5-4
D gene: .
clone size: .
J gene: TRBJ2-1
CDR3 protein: CASSLVAKRSYNEQFF
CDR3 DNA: TGTGCCAGCAGCTTGGTGGCTAAGCGGTCTTACAATGAGCAGTTCTTC

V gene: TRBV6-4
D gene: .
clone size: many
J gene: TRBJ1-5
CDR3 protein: CASSDSMRSNQPQHF
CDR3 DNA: TGTGCCAGCAGTGACTCGATGAGGTCCAATCAGCCCCAGCATTTT

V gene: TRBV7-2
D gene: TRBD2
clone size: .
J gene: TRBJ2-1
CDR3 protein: CASSVRESGRRNNEQFF
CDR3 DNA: TGTGCCAGCAGCGTACGAGAGAGCGGGAGAAGGAACAATGAGCAGTTCTTC

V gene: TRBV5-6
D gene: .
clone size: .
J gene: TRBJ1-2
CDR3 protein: CASSRDTHRGYGYTF
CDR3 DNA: TGTGCCAGCAGCCGTGACACCCATCGAGGGTATGGCTACACCTTC

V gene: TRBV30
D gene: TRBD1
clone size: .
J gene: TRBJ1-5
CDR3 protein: CAWTRDRGGQPQHF
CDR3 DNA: TGTGCCTGGACCCGAGACAGGGGGGGTCAGCCCCAGCATTTT

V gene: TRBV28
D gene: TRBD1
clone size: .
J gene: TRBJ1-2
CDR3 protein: CASSTSPGTVYGYTF
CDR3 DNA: TGTGCCAGCAGCACTAGCCCCGGGACAGTCTATGGCTACACCTTC

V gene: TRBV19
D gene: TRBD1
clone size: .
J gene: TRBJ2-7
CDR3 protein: CASRADTGQGTGEQYF
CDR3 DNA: TGTGCCAGTAGGGCGGACACGGGACAGGGGACGGGAGAGCAGTACTTC

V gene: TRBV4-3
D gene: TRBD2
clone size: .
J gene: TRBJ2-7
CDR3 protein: CASSQVGTSPFYEQYF
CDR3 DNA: TGCGCCAGCAGCCAAGTAGGGACTAGCCCATTCTACGAGCAGTACTTC

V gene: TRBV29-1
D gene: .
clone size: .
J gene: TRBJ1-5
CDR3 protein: CSVVVSGNQPQHF
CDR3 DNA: TGCAGCGTTGTTGTGAGTGGTAATCAGCCCCAGCATTTT

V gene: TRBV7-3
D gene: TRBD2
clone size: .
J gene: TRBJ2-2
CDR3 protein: CASSKTSGTNTGELFF
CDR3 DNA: TGTGCCAGCAGTAAGACTAGCGGGACGAACACCGGGGAGCTGTTTTTT

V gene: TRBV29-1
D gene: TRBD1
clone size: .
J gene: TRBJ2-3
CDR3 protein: CSVDIGQGTDTQYF
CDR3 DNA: TGCAGCGTTGATATTGGACAGGGAACAGATACGCAGTATTTT

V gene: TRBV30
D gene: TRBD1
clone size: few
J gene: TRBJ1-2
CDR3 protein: CAWGRDRANRYGYTF
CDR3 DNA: TGTGCCTGGGGGCGGGACAGGGCTAATCGCTATGGCTACACCTTC

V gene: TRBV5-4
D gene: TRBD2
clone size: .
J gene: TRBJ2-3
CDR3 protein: CASSPKLAGGQWVDTQYF
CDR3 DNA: TGTGCCAGCAGCCCCAAGCTAGCGGGAGGGCAATGGGTAGATACGCAGTATTTT

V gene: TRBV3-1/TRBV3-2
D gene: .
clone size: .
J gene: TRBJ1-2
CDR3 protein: CASSQEGGGGYTF
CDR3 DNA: TGTGCCAGCAGCCAAGAGGGGGGTGGCGGCTACACCTTC

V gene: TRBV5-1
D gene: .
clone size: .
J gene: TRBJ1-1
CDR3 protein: CASSLSPVGLNTEAFF
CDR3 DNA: TGCGCCAGCAGTTTGTCCCCTGTTGGACTTAACACTGAAGCTTTCTTT

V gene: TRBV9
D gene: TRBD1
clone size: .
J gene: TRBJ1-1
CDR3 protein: CASSRTGGNTEAFF
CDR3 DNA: TGTGCCAGCAGCCGGACAGGGGGGAACACTGAAGCTTTCTTT

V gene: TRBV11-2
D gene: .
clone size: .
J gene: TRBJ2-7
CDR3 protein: CASSLVSGTAGGYEQYF
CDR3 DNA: TGTGCCAGCAGCTTAGTCTCCGGGACAGCGGGTGGGTACGAGCAGTACTTC

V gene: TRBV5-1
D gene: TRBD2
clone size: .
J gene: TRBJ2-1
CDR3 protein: CASSLLAGGANEQFF
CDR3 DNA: TGCGCCAGCAGCCTACTAGCGGGAGGGGCCAATGAGCAGTTCTTC

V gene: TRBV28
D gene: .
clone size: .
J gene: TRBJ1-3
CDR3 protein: CASSGLAWRTIYF
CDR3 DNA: TGTGCCAGCAGCGGCTTGGCGTGGAGGACCATATATTTT

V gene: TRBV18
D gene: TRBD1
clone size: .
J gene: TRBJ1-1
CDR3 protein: CASSPGQGTTEAFF
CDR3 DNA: TGTGCCAGCTCACCGGGACAGGGCACCACTGAAGCTTTCTTT

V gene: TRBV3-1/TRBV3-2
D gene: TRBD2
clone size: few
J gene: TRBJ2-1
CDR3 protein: CASSQDAVRLAASNEQFF
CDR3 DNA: TGTGCCAGCAGCCAAGATGCCGTTAGACTAGCGGCGTCCAATGAGCAGTTCTTC

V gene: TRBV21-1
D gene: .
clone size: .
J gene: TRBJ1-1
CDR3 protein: CASSLPGTGKNTEAFF
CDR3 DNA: TGTGCCAGCAGCTTACCCGGGACAGGGAAGAACACTGAAGCTTTCTTT

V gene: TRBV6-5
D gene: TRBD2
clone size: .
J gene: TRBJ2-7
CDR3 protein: CASSYQLADPYEQYF
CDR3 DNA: TGTGCCAGCAGTTACCAACTAGCGGACCCCTACGAGCAGTACTTC

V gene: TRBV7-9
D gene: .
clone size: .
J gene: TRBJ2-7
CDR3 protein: CASSIRGGENDEQYF
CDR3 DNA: TGTGCCAGCAGCATAAGGGGGGGAGAAAACGACGAGCAGTACTTC